A single sample gave rise to the 6 T cell receptor beta chains below, sequenced in a study of T cell repertoires in aging, cancer and after chemotherapy. Rearranged V-D-J TRB sequences were amplified with a mixed TRB-A/B primer pool. TCRdb reprocessed the multiplex PCR reads via MiXCR and lists one record per CDR3 protein. In the table there are around 12,000 distinct CDR3 sequences, roughly 25% of which are singletons. TCR beta rearrangements were amplified from peripheral blood genomic DNA. The sample was blood. Receptor source: a human donor in good health.

This clonotype has only a few counts. The rearrangement links TRBV10-2 to TRBJ1-2; D is ambiguous. The germline V and J ends were trimmed by 0 bases and 4 bases, with 6 bases remaining between them. CDR3 length: 13 amino acids. Germline CDR1 reads WSHSY; CDR2 reads SAAADI. CDR3 protein: CASSESRSYGYTF. For the CDR3, the DNA is TGCGCCAGCAGTGAGTCCAGGAGCTATGGCTACACCTTC.

This clonotype is judged medium-sized. The chain recombines TRBV20-1 with TRBJ1-4; tentatively, D is TRBD1 (6 bases). CDR3 length: 14 amino acids. The germline gives CDR1 DFQATT, CDR2 SNEGSKA (reference sequence). With 4 bases removed from V and 6 bases from J, the gap between germline ends came to 15 bases. The CDR3 DNA is TGCAGTGCTATTAGGACAGCACAGGATGAAAAACTGTTTTTT. Protein product: CSAIRTAQDEKLFF.

This clonotype appeared a few times. This sequence joins TRBV6-6 and TRBJ2-7, with 11 bases matching TRBD2. Germline CDR1 reads MNHNY; CDR2 reads SVGAGI (reference sequence). The trim removed 6 bases at V and 6 bases at J, leaving 7 bases unmatched. The CDR3 extends over 14 amino acids. The CDR3 protein is CASRTSGGPSEQYF. The CDR3 nucleotides read TGTGCCAGCAGAACTAGCGGGGGCCCATCCGAGCAGTACTTC.

This clonotype rates as medium-sized (0.01 to 0.1%). The chain couples TRBV7-2 to TRBJ2-6; weak D call: TRBD1 (6 bases). CDR1 is SGHTA and CDR2 is FQGNSA in the germline V gene. The CDR3 length is 15 residues. V was trimmed by 4 bases and J by 7 bases, leaving 14 bases between them. DNA of the CDR3: TGTGCCAGCAGCTCAGGACAGTGGGGAGCCAACGTCCTGACTTTC. This gives the protein CASSSGQWGANVLTF.

The V and J genes are TRBV27 and TRBJ2-6, with D perhaps matching TRBD1 or TRBD2 (5 bases each). The germline CDR1 and CDR2 sequences are MNHEY and SMNVEV (reference sequence). Trimming cost V 9 bases and J 1 base, with 16 bases left between them. The CDR3 runs 16 residues. This CDR3 is CASSPGPGSGANVLTF. DNA for the CDR3: TGTGCCAGTTCCCCGGGACCGGGGTCTGGGGCCAACGTCCTGACTTTC.

The table lists this clonotype with a few counts. The chain carries TRBV7-2 and TRBJ2-3; 10 bases line up with TRBD2. The V gene's germline CDR1 is SGHTA and CDR2 FQGNSA. The CDR3 loop spans 20 amino acids. The trim removed 3 bases at V and 4 bases at J, leaving 19 bases unmatched. CDR3: CASSFVPSGSSGGGPDTQYF. The CDR3 DNA is TGTGCCAGCAGCTTCGTCCCTTCAGGGTCGAGCGGGGGGGGGCCAGATACGCAGTATTTT.